This TCR beta chain was sequenced during a study of T cell changes during pregnancy in multiple sclerosis (dated by TCRdb to about 2019). In terms of the full investigation: In women with multiple sclerosis, the researchers looked at how the T cell repertoire shifted as pregnancy progressed.

The germline V gene gives CDR1 as SGHVS and CDR2 as FQNEAQ. V loses 3 bases of germline sequence and J loses 3 bases, and the interval between the two ends is 19 bases. Reading from cysteine to phenylalanine, the CDR3 counts 17 amino acids. The sequence is cut down to CDR3 DNA, 51 bases in frame from base 1. Remarks on this clone: No cognate antigen has been identified for it. Per-base qualities were not stored, and no clone one base away is much larger.

The library relied on the immunoSEQ multiplex PCR assay. Sourced from immuneACCESS, this table was stored by TCRdb with only in-frame sequences that have V and J called. A share of the clones is absent; for the studies checked, an unresolved V gene accounts for under half, and the remainder has no known explanation. This sample lists some 67,000 clones; approximately 92% were detected once. About 2.5% of the sample comes from the top ten. The rearrangement joined TRBV7-8 to TRBJ2-3; the D gene is perhaps TRBD1, on 6 matching bases. The sequences come from peripheral blood, collected in the first trimester of pregnancy. The sequence came from a female donor with multiple sclerosis, enrolled in a pregnancy study. The CDR3 protein: CASSFSGAASRTDTQYF. In nucleotide form, the sequence is TGTGCCAGCAGCTTTTCAGGGGCAGCTTCGAGGACAGATACGCAGTATTTT.